This TCR beta chain is drawn from a study of monozygotic twins with cystic fibrosis (dated by TCRdb to about 2021). Turning to the overall study: Barcoded libraries were made from roughly 2.7 micrograms of fragmented DNA using 15 PCR cycles. To gauge how much genetics shapes V and J gene usage, the researchers compared TCR beta repertoires both within and across 16 monozygotic twin pairs who have cystic fibrosis. Ten female and six male twin pairs, aged roughly 2.0 to 40 years (median roughly 9.5 years) and mostly children and adolescents, were included in the cohort. On the day of blood sampling, twins were ranked among 1,060 cohort participants for weight-for-height and for FEVPerc (FEV1 disease centile). Data for three of the twin pairs had previously been reported in another context. Paper-wide results and their limitations: V gene usage was most similar to the co-twin in 13 of 16 pairs, and J usage was most similar to the co-twin in 8 of 16 pairs, which suggests genetic constraints. Significantly higher nucleotide-identical clonotype sharing was observed within monozygotic CF twin pairs than between unrelated CF individuals (P = 0.000026, Mann-Whitney). Simpson clonality was generally low (median approximately 0.0092), which suggests a naive-dominated repertoire, and clonality was higher in the most severely affected patients. The cohort was small, and the number of shared CDR3s showed no association with age, concordance or disease severity.

Following the manufacturer's instructions, the researchers used the immunoSEQ immune profiling system to amplify TCR beta CDR3 regions via multiplex PCR. An Illumina NextSeq system was used for sequencing. In the paper's pipeline: The immunoSEQ Analyzer platform handled processing of the sequence data, and clonality was calculated by taking the square root of Simpson's index of productive rearrangements. Jensen-Shannon distance served as the measure of similarity in V and J usage, while OLGA was used to compute CDR3 generation probabilities. Shared CDR3 sequences were searched in the immuneACCESS database (August 2020) and in VDJdb (December 2020). TCRdb retrieved this table from immuneACCESS and kept in-frame rearrangements only. Not all clones are present; in checked studies, unresolved V genes account for under half, and no reason is known for the remainder. The V and J calls and clone size are taken from that table; D and trimming were inferred from the DNA. This sample lists about 21,000 clones; roughly 89% were detected once. The ten biggest clones cover 1.5% to 2% of the sample.

CDR1 SNHLY and CDR2 FYNNEI are derived from the germline V gene. Including cysteine and phenylalanine, the CDR3 has 14 amino acids. Of the read, only the CDR3 DNA is kept; its 42 bases are in frame from base 1. Trimmed from V: 5 bases; trimmed from J: 4 bases; junction bases lacking a gene match: 4. The twin pairs came from the European Cystic Fibrosis Twin and Sibling Study Cohort, a cohort that recruited patients from roughly 160 CF clinics across 14 European countries. Zygosity and CFTR genotype were verified in-house, and zygosity was tested by multiplex PCR of nine short tandem repeat loci. Peripheral blood was sampled from each twin, with clinical parameters recorded on the day of blood sampling. Phenol/chloroform extraction was used to isolate genomic DNA from peripheral blood cells, and the DNA was then kept in TE buffer at 4 degrees C. Note on this clone: There is no known antigen for this receptor. The record has no base qualities; no much larger clone is one base away.

The specimen sequenced was blood. The chain links TRBV2 with TRBJ2-1; TRBD1 matches 8 bases in the middle. This clonotype originated in a girl aged 2 to 9 with cystic fibrosis. CDR3 sequence: CASSNRQGYNEQFF. The DNA sequence follows: TGTGCCAGCAGTAATAGACAGGGGTACAATGAGCAGTTCTTC.